This T cell receptor (beta chain) was identified in a study of CD4 and CD8 cells across lung adenocarcinoma regions. Within the sample, this clonotype is medium-sized. Germline V gene sequence: CDR1 MNHEY, CDR2 SVGAGI. CDR3 length: 19 residues. One entry per CDR3 protein, called by TCRdb with MiXCR from the PCR reads. The data contain roughly 7,100 distinct CDR3 sequences, over 40% of them singletons. The clonotype originates from a male donor with lung adenocarcinoma. The CD4 and CD8 labels of this study may be unreliable. Sequencing was carried out using CD4+ T cells from the margin of a lung tumor. This chain joins TRBV6-5 and TRBJ2-1; TRBD1 agrees at 9 bases. The J call is in doubt because the DNA end fits TRBJ2-7 better. The CDR3 loop is CASFASGQGRRWVDYEQYF. In nucleotides, the CDR3 is TGTGCCAGCTTCGCCTCGGGACAGGGAAGGAGATGGGTCGACTACGAGCAGTACTTC.